Listed here are 3 T cell receptor beta chains from one sample, sequenced in a study of shared clonotypes between healthy human individuals. Produced via immunoSEQ multiplex PCR; TCRdb's table is partial and in-frame only. In the table there are millions of clones, roughly 95% of which are singletons. Sequenced sample: naive CD4+ T cells sorted from blood. Specified subset: CD45RA+ positively selected. The receptors shown here come from a man in his late teens or twenties in good health.

The V gene is TRBV11-2, the J gene TRBJ2-2; 9 nucleotides match TRBD1. The junction had 2 bases not matched to a gene; V was cut back by 5 bases and J by 4 bases. The CDR3 consists of 14 residues. Per the germline V gene, CDR1 is SGHAT and CDR2 is FQNNGV. The CDR3 loop reads CASSAGQGTGELFF. CDR3 sequence (DNA): TGTGCCAGCAGCGCGGGACAGGGCACCGGGGAGCTGTTTTTT.

The CDR3 reads CASSRDGSSYEQYF. The CDR3 DNA reads TGTGCCAGCAGCAGGGACGGGAGCTCCTACGAGCAGTACTTC. The chain links TRBV7-2 to TRBJ2-7; TRBD2 might be the D (6 bases). Germline V CDR1 and CDR2: SGHTA, FQGNSA. The CDR3 runs to 14 residues. Trimming pared 5 bases from V and 0 bases from J, leaving 11 bases between.

This chain joins TRBV21-1 and TRBJ2-6; the table's D gene call, TRBD2, was not cross checked with the DNA. TRBV21-1 is assigned pseudogene status. This CDR3 comprises 15 residues. The CDR3, as DNA: TGTGCCAGCGGAGGCGGCGACTCTGGGGCCAACGTCCTGACTTTC. Amino acids: CASGGGDSGANVLTF.